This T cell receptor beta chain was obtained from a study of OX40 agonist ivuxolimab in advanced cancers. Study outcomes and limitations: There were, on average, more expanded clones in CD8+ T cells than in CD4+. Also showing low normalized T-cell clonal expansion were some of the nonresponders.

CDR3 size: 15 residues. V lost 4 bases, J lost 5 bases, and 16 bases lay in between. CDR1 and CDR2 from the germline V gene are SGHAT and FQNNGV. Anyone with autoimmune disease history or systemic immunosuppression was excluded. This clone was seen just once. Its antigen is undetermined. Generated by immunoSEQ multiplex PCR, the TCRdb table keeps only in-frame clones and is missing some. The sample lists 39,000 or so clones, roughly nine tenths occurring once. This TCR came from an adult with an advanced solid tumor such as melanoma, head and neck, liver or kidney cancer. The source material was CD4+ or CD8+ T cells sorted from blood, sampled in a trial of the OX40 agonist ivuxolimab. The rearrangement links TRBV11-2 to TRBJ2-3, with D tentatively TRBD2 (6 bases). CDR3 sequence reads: CASSSGGSFGDTQYF. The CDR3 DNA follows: TGTGCCAGCAGCTCCGGAGGGAGTTTTGGAGATACGCAGTATTTT. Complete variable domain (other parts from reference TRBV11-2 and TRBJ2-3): EAGVAQSPRYKIIEKRQSVAFWCNPISGHATLYWYQQILGQGPKLLIQFQNNGVVDDSQLPKDRFSAERLKGVDSTLKIQPAKLEDSAVYLCASSSGGSFGDTQYFGPGTRLTVL.